These 2 T cell receptor beta chains were sequenced from one sample in a study of blood T cell repertoires in COVID-19. TCRdb keeps only in-frame clones here, not all; method: immunoSEQ multiplex PCR. The repertoire includes 470,000 or so clones, 80% to 90% of them detected once, and about 3.2% sits in the top ten. Sequenced material: peripheral blood. The receptors were gathered from a human donor in a cohort sampled during active COVID-19.

The chain links TRBV29-1 to TRBJ1-5, with unresolved D. V shed 6 bases and J shed 4 bases, with 10 bases lying between them. CDR3 length: 12 residues. CDR1 and CDR2 (germline): SQVTM, ANQGSEA. CDR3 amino acids: CSVQITNQPQHF. The CDR3 DNA is TGCAGCGTACAGATCACTAATCAGCCCCAGCATTTT.

CDR3 residues: CASSPGTSWGNEQFF. The CDR3 DNA reads TGTGCCAGCTCCCCCGGGACTAGTTGGGGCAATGAGCAGTTCTTC. This chain joins TRBV6-4 and TRBJ2-1, with 8 bases that match TRBD2. Trimming cost V 8 bases and J 6 bases; bases outside gene matches: 12. This CDR3 has 15 amino acids. The germline gives CDR1 MRHNA, CDR2 SNTAGT.